The 21 T cell receptor beta chains in this list originate from one sample, sequenced in a study of T cells in tuberculosis. Clones were sequenced by immunoSEQ multiplex PCR, and TCRdb holds only the in-frame ones, with some missing. The sample yields around 25,000 clones, around 94% seen once. The source material was PBMCs. The source is a donor aged 10 to 29 with latent tuberculosis or without tuberculosis infection. Some clones in this sample may be carry-over from other donors' samples.

The J gene is TRBJ1-1, the V gene TRBV7-9; D unclear. Germline V gene lookup returns CDR1 SEHNR and CDR2 FQNEAQ (reference sequence). Trimming stripped 4 bases from V and 11 bases from J, with 20 bases between. The CDR3 loop spans 14 amino acids. The CDR3 sequence is CASSSERLLPWAFF. For the CDR3, the DNA is TGTGCCAGCAGCTCCGAGCGGCTTCTCCCTTGGGCTTTCTTT.

This clone was observed a few times. The V call is TRBV10-1, the J call TRBJ2-7; D unresolved. Germline CDR1 and CDR2: WNHNN and SYGVQD (reference sequence). The CDR3 consists of 13 residues. With 3 bases removed from V and 4 bases from J, the gap between germline ends came to 10 bases. As DNA, the CDR3 is TGCGCCAGCAGTGATAACCCCCGGTACGAGCAGTACTTC. Its protein product is CASSDNPRYEQYF.

V gene TRBV5-1 combines with J gene TRBJ1-2; no definite D call. Trimming took 3 bases from V and 0 from J, leaving 9 bases between them. The CDR3 runs 14 residues. Germline CDR1 and CDR2: SGHRS and YFSETQ. CDR3 residues: CASSYATANYGYTF. CDR3 nucleotide sequence: TGCGCCAGCAGCTATGCAACTGCTAACTATGGCTACACCTTC. The full variable domain, completed using reference TRBV5-1 and TRBJ1-2, is KAGVTQTPRYLIKTRGQQVTLSCSPISGHRSVSWYQQTPGQGLQFLFEYFSETQRNKGNFPGRFSGRQFSNSRSEMNVSTLELGDSALYLCASSYATANYGYTFGSGTRLTVV.

This clone has just a few counts. The rearrangement links TRBV5-4 to TRBJ2-3; 9 bases align to TRBD1. CDR1 and CDR2 (germline): SGHNT, YYREEE (reference sequence). This CDR3 is built from 16 residues. J was trimmed by 4 bases and V by 0 bases; bases with no gene match: 6. The CDR3 is CASSLAGQGTADTQYF. In DNA, the CDR3 is TGTGCCAGCAGCTTGGCTGGACAGGGGACAGCAGATACGCAGTATTTT.

The rearrangement uses TRBV7-9 and TRBJ2-3; D ambiguous. The V end lost 5 bases, the J end lost 6 bases, and 9 bases lay between the germline ends. Germline assignment: CDR1 SEHNR and CDR2 FQNEAQ (reference sequence). This CDR3 is built from 12 residues. DNA of the CDR3: TGTGCCAGCAGCCTTAATGTGGATACGCAGTATTTT. This encodes CASSLNVDTQYF.

This clone was recorded once. The genes are TRBV6-6 and TRBJ1-1; no clear D gene. CDR3 length: 14 residues. Germline assignment: CDR1 MNHNY and CDR2 SVGAGI (reference sequence). Trimming took 2 bases from V and 3 from J, leaving 10 bases between them. As DNA, the CDR3 is TGTGCCAGCAGTTACGGTCCCGGGGACACTGAAGCTTTCTTT. This codes for CASSYGPGDTEAFF.

The gene calls are TRBV5-1 and TRBJ2-3; D is unresolved. Germline V CDR1 and CDR2: SGHRS, YFSETQ. V lost 2 bases, J lost 1 base, and 2 bases lay in between. This CDR3 is 12 amino acids long. The CDR3 bases are TGCGCCAGCAGCTTCGGCACAGATACGCAGTATTTT. It is translated as CASSFGTDTQYF.

This sequence joins TRBV5-4 and TRBJ1-2, with no clear D. CDR3 length: 17 amino acids. Trimming pared 0 bases from V and 0 bases from J, leaving 15 bases between. The germline gives CDR1 SGHNT, CDR2 YYREEE (reference sequence). The CDR3 coding sequence is TGTGCCAGCAGCTTGGGGTCAGGTGCCCCACCTAACTATGGCTACACCTTC. Translating it yields CASSLGSGAPPNYGYTF.

The genes are TRBV7-9 and TRBJ1-1, with D hard to call. The CDR3 is made up of 14 amino acids. Trimming removed 4 bases from V and 3 bases from J, with 12 bases in between. Germline CDR1 reads SEHNR; CDR2 reads FQNEAQ (reference sequence). The CDR3 loop reads CASSSRRADTEAFF. Written as DNA, the CDR3 is TGTGCCAGCAGCTCCCGGCGGGCGGACACTGAAGCTTTCTTT. The whole variable domain, remainder taken from reference TRBV7-9 and TRBJ1-1, is DTGVSQNPRHKITKRGQNVTFRCDPISEHNRLYWYRQTLGQGPEFLTYFQNEAQLEKSRLLSDRFSAERPKGSFSTLEIQRTEQGDSAMYLCASSSRRADTEAFFGQGTRLTVV.

This chain links TRBV21-1 with TRBJ2-1; the table assigns TRBD2, which was not confirmed against the DNA. TRBV21-1 is a recognized pseudogene. This CDR3 region has 13 residues. The CDR3 loop is CASSAPLRNVRFF. The CDR3 bases are TGTGCCAGCAGCGCGCCCCTCCGTAACGTGCGGTTCTTC.

This clone was detected only a few times. The rearrangement joins TRBV25-1 to TRBJ1-2; a possible D gene is TRBD1 (5 bases). Germline-derived CDR1 and CDR2 are MGHDK and SYGVNS. The CDR3 has 11 residues. V lost 5 bases and J lost 7, with 8 bases in between. The DNA for the CDR3 is TGTGCCAGCAGTCGGGGGGGTGGCTACACCTTC. The encoded protein is CASSRGGGYTF.

The chain uses TRBV9 and TRBJ1-4; no definite D call. V lost 4 bases and J lost 3, with 13 bases in between. The V gene's germline CDR1 is SGDLS and CDR2 YYNGEE. The CDR3 loop spans 15 amino acids. This CDR3 reads CASSSYSGSNEKLFF. For the CDR3, the DNA is TGTGCCAGCAGCTCCTACTCGGGGTCTAATGAAAAACTGTTTTTT. Full variable domain (outside the CDR3, taken from reference TRBV9 and TRBJ1-4): DSGVTQTPKHLITATGQRVTLRCSPRSGDLSVYWYQQSLDQGLQFLIQYYNGEERAKGNILERFSAQQFPDLHSELNLSSLELGDSALYFCASSSYSGSNEKLFFGSGTQLSVL.

V is TRBV19 and J is TRBJ1-3; D remains unclear. Trimming shortened V by 3 bases and J by 7 bases, and 10 bases separated the two germline ends. Germline CDR1 LNHDA, CDR2 SQIVND (reference sequence). CDR3 length: 13 residues. In DNA, the CDR3 is TGTGCCAGTAGTATGTGGAGGGAGAACACCATATATTTT. It specifies CASSMWRENTIYF. The full variable domain, completed using reference TRBV19 and TRBJ1-3, is DGGITQSPKYLFRKEGQNVTLSCEQNLNHDAMYWYRQDPGQGLRLIYYSQIVNDFQKGDIAEGYSVSREKKESFPLTVTSAQKNPTAFYLCASSMWRENTIYFGEGSWLTVV.

The chain uses TRBV5-1 and TRBJ1-6; possibly TRBD1 for D (6 bases). CDR1 is SGHRS, CDR2 YFSETQ, per germline. The CDR3 runs 15 residues. V shed 1 base and J shed 9 bases, with 14 bases lying between them. For the CDR3, the DNA is TGCGCCAGCAGCTTGACGGCAGGGGCCCCTTCACCCCTCCACTTT. It is translated as CASSLTAGAPSPLHF.

The chain links TRBV7-9 to TRBJ2-7; 7 nucleotides align to TRBD2. Germline V lookup: CDR1 SEHNR, CDR2 FQNEAQ (reference sequence). The CDR3 consists of 13 residues. Trimming took 7 bases from V and 2 from J; bases not matched to a gene: 5. CDR3 sequence (DNA): TGTGCCAGCACCACGGGGGGACCCTACGAGCAGTACTTC. Residues: CASTTGGPYEQYF.

The chain combines TRBV6-1 with TRBJ1-1, with D possibly TRBD1 on 6 matching bases. CDR1 is MNHNS and CDR2 is SASEGT in the germline V gene. The CDR3 runs 16 residues. V was shortened by 1 base and J by 3 bases, with 15 bases between the two germline ends. The CDR3 coding sequence is TGTGCCAGCAGTGAAGGGGCAGGGGATGGGGACACTGAAGCTTTCTTT. It specifies CASSEGAGDGDTEAFF.

The chain combines TRBV27 with TRBJ2-2; 10 bases are a match to TRBD2. Germline V gene sequence: CDR1 MNHEY, CDR2 SMNVEV (reference sequence). This CDR3 is built from 16 residues. V was clipped by 6 bases and J by 4 bases; unmatched bases: 8. CDR3 residues: CASSLERGGRTGELFF. The CDR3 DNA reads TGTGCCAGCAGCCTCGAGCGGGGGGGCCGCACCGGGGAGCTGTTTTTT.

V and J are TRBV2 and TRBJ1-5, with no clear D. Germline CDR1 is SNHLY and CDR2 is FYNNEI. Trimming took off 7 bases at V and 0 bases at J, with 7 bases between the two ends. CDR3 length equals 13 residues. CDR3 residues: CASKDISNQPQHF. The CDR3 region has the DNA TGTGCCAGCAAAGACATTAGCAATCAGCCCCAGCATTTT. The whole variable domain, filled in from reference TRBV2 and TRBJ1-5, reads EPEVTQTPSHQVTQMGQEVILRCVPISNHLYFYWYRQILGQKVEFLVSFYNNEISEKSEIFDDQFSVERPDGSNFTLKIRSTKLEDSAMYFCASKDISNQPQHFGDGTRLSIL.

The genes are TRBV9 and TRBJ2-7; D call uncertain. V was clipped by 7 bases and J by 2 bases, with 7 bases between them. From germline, CDR1 is SGDLS and CDR2 YYNGEE. The CDR3 totals 11 residues. CDR3 nucleotides: TGTGCCAGCGGTCGGGCCTACGAGCAGTACTTC. Translated, it gives CASGRAYEQYF.

The genes are TRBV7-6 and TRBJ1-4; D possibly corresponds to TRBD1 (5 bases). CDR3 size: 14 residues. Trimming took 2 bases from V and 8 from J, leaving 12 bases between them. Germline CDR1 is SGHVS and CDR2 is FNYEAQ. The CDR3 sequence: CASSLRGAGEKLFF. CDR3 sequence (DNA): TGTGCCAGCAGCTTAAGAGGGGCGGGGGAAAAACTGTTTTTT.

The CDR3 region has the DNA TGTGCCAGCGCCTTAGGGGTACCATCAGATACGCAGTATTTT. Protein product: CASALGVPSDTQYF. J is TRBJ2-3 and V is TRBV5-6; the D gene is possibly TRBD1 (5 bases). Trimming pared 7 bases from V and 4 bases from J, leaving 16 bases between. The CDR3 is 14 amino acids. Germline values: CDR1 SGHDT, CDR2 YYEEEE.